A selection of T cell receptor beta chains follows, all from one sample in a study of early T cells in non-severe SARS-CoV-2 infection. TCRdb used MiXCR to reprocess the 5' RACE reads, holding one entry per CDR3 protein. This table has approximately 68,000 distinct CDR3 sequences, about 9.4% appearing once. This specimen consisted of whole blood, obtained at baseline. The receptors originated from an adult who was a healthcare worker with PCR-confirmed SARS-CoV-2 infection or an uninfected control (not recorded which). Each CDR3 is given with its conserved first and last residue. The order of the fields is J gene, clone size, D gene, V gene, CDR3 protein, CDR3 DNA. A D gene is named only where the DNA matches it firmly. Clone size is given for some rows only: seen once, a few or many times, or a class if the clone is expanded.

TRBJ1-1 | NA | TRBD1 | TRBV5-1 | CASRETGMNTEAFF | TGCGCCAGCAGGGAGACAGGGATGAACACTGAAGCTTTCTTT
TRBJ2-5 | many | NA | TRBV12-3/TRBV12-4 | CASSLWTEETQYF | TGTGCCAGCAGTTTGTGGACAGAGGAGACCCAGTACTTC
TRBJ2-1 | many | NA | TRBV12-3/TRBV12-4 | CASSLGAGYNEQFF | TGTGCCAGCAGTTTAGGGGCGGGCTACAATGAGCAGTTCTTC
TRBJ2-3 | NA | TRBD2 | TRBV12-3/TRBV12-4 | CASSISGTTDTQYF | TGTGCCAGCAGTATTAGCGGGACCACAGATACGCAGTATTTT
TRBJ1-1 | few | NA | TRBV5-1 | CASTSGGSTEAFF | TGCGCCAGCACCTCGGGGGGGAGCACTGAAGCTTTCTTT
TRBJ2-2 | NA | NA | TRBV7-3 | CASSSDSNGSGELFF | TGTGCCAGCAGCTCCGACAGTAATGGCTCCGGGGAGCTGTTTTTT
TRBJ2-7 | few | NA | TRBV2 | CASSVQGGGYEQYF | TGTGCCAGCAGTGTGCAGGGGGGCGGTTACGAGCAGTACTTC
TRBJ1-2 | NA | NA | TRBV6-1 | CASSFETNYGYTF | TGTGCCAGCAGTTTCGAAACCAACTATGGCTACACCTTC
TRBJ2-5 | NA | TRBD1 | TRBV6-5 | CASSSPGGVKTQYF | TGTGCCAGCAGTTCCCCAGGGGGCGTAAAGACCCAGTACTTC
TRBJ1-5 | NA | TRBD1 | TRBV5-1 | CASSPQGINQPQHF | TGCGCCAGCAGCCCACAGGGGATTAATCAGCCCCAGCATTTT
TRBJ2-7 | NA | TRBD1 | TRBV30 | CAWRRTGGSIEQYF | TGTGCCTGGAGACGGACAGGGGGATCCATCGAGCAGTACTTC
TRBJ1-6 | NA | TRBD1 | TRBV5-6 | CASTGQGSYNSPLHF | TGTGCCAGCACGGGACAGGGGTCCTATAATTCACCCCTCCACTTT
TRBJ2-3 | many | TRBD1 | TRBV7-2 | CASSSDRGFTDTQYF | TGTGCCAGCAGCTCGGACAGGGGTTTCACAGATACGCAGTATTTT
TRBJ1-2 | NA | TRBD1 | TRBV5-1 | CASSFEDRLSYGYTF | TGCGCCAGCAGCTTTGAGGACAGGCTGTCCTATGGCTACACCTTC
TRBJ2-7 | few | NA | TRBV5-1 | CASSRPASEQYF | TGCGCCAGCAGCCGCCCGGCCAGCGAGCAGTACTTC
TRBJ1-5 | many | NA | TRBV19 | CASSILQGGSQPQHF | TGTGCCAGTAGTATTCTTCAGGGAGGAAGTCAGCCCCAGCATTTT
TRBJ2-7 | many | NA | TRBV20-1 | CSAQGPVYEQYF | TGCAGTGCCCAGGGGCCAGTGTACGAGCAGTACTTC
TRBJ2-7 | NA | TRBD1 | TRBV18 | CASSPTGQGAKEQYF | TGTGCCAGCTCACCAACGGGACAGGGGGCTAAGGAGCAGTACTTC
TRBJ1-3 | NA | NA | TRBV20-1 | CSARGGPPLSGNTIYF | TGCAGTGCTAGAGGAGGCCCCCCGTTATCTGGAAACACCATATATTTT
TRBJ1-5 | many | TRBD1 | TRBV6-5 | CASSQGTGGSVGDQPQHF | TGTGCCAGCAGTCAAGGGACAGGGGGCTCAGTCGGGGATCAGCCCCAGCATTTT
TRBJ2-1 | many | TRBD2 | TRBV11-2 | CASRTSGGPQPNEQFF | TGTGCCAGCAGGACTAGCGGGGGCCCGCAACCCAATGAGCAGTTCTTC
TRBJ2-2 | few | NA | TRBV7-8 | CASSLAGGPGFGELFF | TGTGCCAGCAGCTTAGCTGGGGGGCCAGGTTTCGGGGAGCTGTTTTTT
TRBJ2-5 | few | TRBD2 | TRBV5-1 | CASSLGLAGFYQETQYF | TGCGCCAGCAGCTTGGGTCTAGCGGGGTTCTACCAAGAGACCCAGTACTTC
TRBJ2-3 | NA | NA | TRBV12-3/TRBV12-4 | CASSSPGLDFTDTQYF | TGTGCCAGCAGTTCCCCGGGACTGGACTTTACAGATACGCAGTATTTT
TRBJ2-7 | NA | NA | TRBV6-2/TRBV6-3 | CASHPQGVPYEQYF | TGTGCCAGCCACCCCCAAGGGGTCCCCTACGAGCAGTACTTC
TRBJ2-7 | NA | NA | TRBV27 | CASSLTPGYEQYF | TGTGCCAGCAGTTTGACGCCAGGGTACGAGCAGTACTTC
TRBJ2-5 | few | TRBD2 | TRBV20-1 | CSARDQTSGQETQYF | TGCAGTGCTAGAGATCAGACTAGCGGACAAGAGACCCAGTACTTC
TRBJ2-7 | NA | TRBD2 | TRBV11-2 | CASSPRTSGGDEQYF | TGTGCCAGCAGCCCGCGGACTAGCGGGGGCGACGAGCAGTACTTC
TRBJ1-1 | NA | NA | TRBV5-6 | CASSLFTANTEAFF | TGTGCCAGCAGCTTGTTCACGGCGAACACTGAAGCTTTCTTT
TRBJ1-3 | few | NA | TRBV27 | CASSLSPGRSSGNTIYF | TGTGCCAGCAGTTTATCGCCGGGACGGAGCTCTGGAAACACCATATATTTT
TRBJ1-5 | NA | NA | TRBV5-1 | CASSPGVSNQPQHF | TGCGCCAGCAGCCCCGGGGTTAGCAATCAGCCCCAGCATTTT
TRBJ2-7 | NA | TRBD1 | TRBV6-2/TRBV6-3 | CASSYLGTGSYEQYF | TGTGCCAGCAGTTACCTCGGGACAGGTTCCTACGAGCAGTACTTC
TRBJ2-3 | many | TRBD2 | TRBV4-1 | CASSSLAEPDTQYF | TGCGCCAGCAGCTCACTAGCGGAACCAGATACGCAGTATTTT
TRBJ2-3 | few | TRBD2 | TRBV7-8 | CASSPTSPWRTSGLGDTQYF | TGTGCCAGCAGCCCTACCTCTCCCTGGAGGACTAGCGGATTAGGTGATACGCAGTATTTT
TRBJ1-5 | many | NA | TRBV24-1 | CATSEGGQYGQPQHF | TGTGCCACCAGTGAGGGAGGACAGTACGGTCAGCCCCAGCATTTT
TRBJ2-3 | NA | NA | TRBV11-2 | CASSSGWATGAQYF | TGTGCCAGCAGCTCAGGCTGGGCCACCGGTGCGCAGTATTTT
TRBJ2-3 | few | TRBD2 | TRBV11-2 | CASSITGTSGAEYF | TGTGCCAGCAGCATTACCGGGACTAGCGGGGCAGAGTATTTT
TRBJ1-5 | many | TRBD1 | TRBV19 | CASIDRGPWSNQPQHF | TGTGCCAGCATTGACAGGGGGCCCTGGAGCAATCAGCCCCAGCATTTT
TRBJ2-5 | NA | NA | TRBV7-2 | CASSLGGDFQETQYF | TGTGCCAGCAGCTTAGGGGGGGACTTCCAAGAGACCCAGTACTTC
TRBJ2-1 | many | NA | TRBV7-9 | CASSQDLDEQFF | TGTGCCAGCAGCCAGGATCTGGATGAGCAGTTCTTC
TRBJ1-2 | NA | NA | TRBV18 | CASSPARDGYTF | TGTGCCAGCTCCCCCGCAAGAGATGGCTACACCTTC
TRBJ2-2 | few | TRBD1 | TRBV5-1 | CASSQGQGNTGELFF | TGCGCCAGCAGTCAAGGACAGGGAAACACCGGGGAGCTGTTTTTT
TRBJ1-5 | many | NA | TRBV19 | CASSYRNQPQHF | TGTGCCAGTTCATACAGGAATCAGCCCCAGCATTTT
TRBJ2-7 | many | TRBD2 | TRBV20-1 | CSARVPSGSYEQYF | TGCAGTGCTAGGGTCCCTAGCGGTTCCTACGAGCAGTACTTC
TRBJ2-3 | NA | NA | TRBV11-2 | CASSLVGQVSIF | TGTGCCAGCAGCTTAGTCGGCCAAGTCTCGATCTTT
TRBJ2-7 | NA | NA | TRBV5-5 | CASSTPSGVDSYEQYF | TGTGCCAGCAGCACCCCGTCCGGAGTTGACTCCTACGAGCAGTACTTC
TRBJ2-2 | many | NA | TRBV11-2 | CASKGQGLNTGELFF | TGTGCCAGCAAAGGACAGGGACTAAACACCGGGGAGCTGTTTTTT
TRBJ1-6 | NA | NA | TRBV3-1 | CASSQAPGGESALHF | TGTGCCAGCAGCCAAGCCCCGGGGGGGGAATCGGCCCTCCACTTT
TRBJ2-7 | few | NA | TRBV27 | CASSLRSDSYEQYF | TGTGCCAGCAGTTTGCGTTCCGACTCCTACGAGCAGTACTTC
TRBJ2-5 | many | NA | TRBV5-5 | CASSLSPVAQETQYF | TGTGCCAGCAGCTTGTCCCCGGTAGCCCAAGAGACCCAGTACTTC
TRBJ2-1 | many | NA | TRBV7-9 | CASSLAGVRDNEQFF | TGTGCCAGCAGCTTAGCGGGAGTCCGGGACAATGAGCAGTTCTTC
TRBJ2-5 | many | NA | TRBV12-3/TRBV12-4 | CASSRPAGRETQYF | TGTGCCAGCAGCCGTCCGGCGGGGAGAGAGACCCAGTACTTC
TRBJ2-5 | medium-sized | NA | TRBV6-2/TRBV6-3 | CASSRDSQETQYF | TGTGCCAGCAGTAGAGACAGCCAAGAGACCCAGTACTTC